This T cell receptor beta chain was identified in a study of cytomegalovirus exposure and HLA in healthy donors. Whole-study findings and limits: Later analysis identified several of the most significant clusters that appeared linked to common viral pathogens. In a later analysis, a missense DCLRE1C variant was linked to TCR beta V- and J-gene trimming.

PCR involved 60 Vbeta and 13 Jbeta primers. In the original processing: In a later analysis, roughly 10 million of around 75 million unique beta chains occurred in at least two donors. Generated by immunoSEQ multiplex PCR, the TCRdb table keeps only in-frame clones and is missing some. Clonal size and the V and J genes are those of that table, whereas D and trimming came from the DNA. The repertoire holds 150,000 or so clones, with 75% to 90% as singletons. Remarks on this clone: As yet, its antigen is unknown.

Germline-derived CDR1 and CDR2 are SQVTM and ANQGSEA. V was pared by 1 base and J by 5 bases, with 9 bases of the junction left unmatched. This CDR3 has 15 amino acids. This receptor was taken from a woman aged 18-29 years in good health and CMV-seronegative. The sample taken for sequencing was PBMCs. V gene TRBV29-1 combines with J gene TRBJ2-7, with 9 nucleotides matching TRBD2. The CDR3 sequence: CSVEGVLAGVNEQYF. The CDR3 DNA follows: TGCAGCGTTGAAGGCGTTTTAGCGGGAGTCAACGAGCAGTACTTC.